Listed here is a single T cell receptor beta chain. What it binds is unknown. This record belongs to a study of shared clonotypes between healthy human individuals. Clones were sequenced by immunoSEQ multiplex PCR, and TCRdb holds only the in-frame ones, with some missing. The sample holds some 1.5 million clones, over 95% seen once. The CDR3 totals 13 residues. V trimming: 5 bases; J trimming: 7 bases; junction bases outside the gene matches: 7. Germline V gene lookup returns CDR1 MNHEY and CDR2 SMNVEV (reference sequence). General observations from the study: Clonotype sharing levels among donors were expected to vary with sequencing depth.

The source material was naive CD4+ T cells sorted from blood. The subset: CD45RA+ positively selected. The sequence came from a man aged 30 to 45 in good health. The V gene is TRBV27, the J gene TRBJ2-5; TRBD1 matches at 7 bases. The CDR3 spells CASSTQGLMTQYF. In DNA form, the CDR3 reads TGTGCCAGCAGTACACAGGGGCTTATGACCCAGTACTTC.